These T cell receptor beta chains were read from a single sample in a study of shared clonotypes between healthy human individuals. Produced via immunoSEQ multiplex PCR; TCRdb's table is partial and in-frame only. The sample consists of about 1 million clones, approximately 72% of them appearing once. The sample consisted of memory CD4+ T cells sorted from blood. These receptors all stem from a man aged 18 to 29 in good health. Both conserved end residues are trimmed from each CDR3.

TRBV28,ASSFAPELTDTQY
TRBV6-1,ASTWGQRDEQY
TRBV18,ASSALAKNIQY
TRBV28,ASSQLNNEQF
TRBV7-7,ASSLSGRQETQY
TRBV5-1,ASSFDGNYGYT
TRBV19,ASSIGGYGEKLF
TRBV7-9,ASSREFGGPAANEQF
TRBV6-5,ASSYGGLWQPQH
TRBV2,ASSEEVSEKLF
TRBV27,ASSSGQGGNEQF
TRBV25-1,ASRRQEHGELF
TRBV10-3,AIKTGEVDEQY
TRBV19,ARSGWTPIQNEQY
TRBV4-1,ASSLRDRGTVT
TRBV5-1,ASSLGRGTVTEAF
TRBV5-1,ASSKGTGGNTGELF
TRBV5-4,ASSPDPLLNEQF
TRBV30,AWVASGSSYNEQF
TRBV19,ASSIQGLADTQY
TRBV6-1,ASSALAGPGIHEQY
TRBV27,ASRNRFGTEAF
TRBV30,ASAWGMGQY
TRBV6-1,AIGTESNYGYT
TRBV10-3,AISSGTGVEKLF
TRBV28,ASSLPSPGAYYGYT
TRBV10-3,AISPQGSEQY
TRBV5-1,ASSLAGQSNSPLH
TRBV5-1,ASSTGSVGLETQY
TRBV11-2,ASSFGHNNEQF
TRBV10-2,ASSESSRDRASRRADTQY
TRBV4-1,ASSQGLAGVETQY
TRBV2,ASSEQGSTEAF
TRBV18,ASSPPTSPSYEQY
TRBV5-1,ASSRTAATNEKLF
TRBV11-2,ASSLDPQTDTQY
TRBV5-1,ASSLRGTGIGDTEAF